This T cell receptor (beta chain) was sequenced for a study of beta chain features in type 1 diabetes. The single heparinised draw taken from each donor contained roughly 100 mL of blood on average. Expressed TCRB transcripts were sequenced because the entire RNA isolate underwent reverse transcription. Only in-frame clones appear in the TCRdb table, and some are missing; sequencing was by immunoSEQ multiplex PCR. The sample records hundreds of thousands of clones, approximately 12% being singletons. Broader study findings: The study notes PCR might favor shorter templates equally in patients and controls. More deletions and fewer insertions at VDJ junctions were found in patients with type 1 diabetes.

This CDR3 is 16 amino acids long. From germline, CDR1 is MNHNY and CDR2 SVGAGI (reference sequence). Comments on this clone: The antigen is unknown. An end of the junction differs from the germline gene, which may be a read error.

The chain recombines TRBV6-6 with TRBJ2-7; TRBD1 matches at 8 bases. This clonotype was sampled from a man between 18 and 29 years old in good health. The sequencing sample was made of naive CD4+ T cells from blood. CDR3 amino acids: CASTLRPQGASGTVDF. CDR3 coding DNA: TGTGCCAGCACCCTCAGGCCCCAGGGGGCATCCGGGACTGTCGACTTC.